This T cell receptor beta chain was identified in a study of post-analysis software for immune sequencing data. Study-level information: The disease courses covered relapsing-remitting, secondary progressive and progressive-relapsing multiple sclerosis.

Turning to this clonotype: Antigen unknown.

The authors incorporated unique molecular identifiers into the TCR beta cDNA libraries. Researchers reported 520,000 or so cDNA molecules coming from about 0.98 to 11 million T cells. Using its own MiXCR run on the PCR reads, TCRdb lists one record per CDR3 protein. The sample contains approximately 730,000 distinct CDR3 sequences, around 46% of which appear only once. General study findings and limits: Significantly lower normalized Chao1 diversity was found in patients with multiple sclerosis relative to controls. Samples made in the same batch grouped tightly together by F measure. Patients carried five TRBV segments more frequently than controls did, and TRBV5-6, TRBV5-1 and TRBV20-1 were among them.

Per germline, CDR1 MNHNY and CDR2 SVGAGI (reference sequence). This CDR3 is 14 amino acids long. V was trimmed by 3 bases and J by 3 bases, leaving 11 bases between them. The receptor was derived from a girl aged 10-17 years with multiple sclerosis. Sequencing used blood. The rearrangement joins TRBV6-6 to TRBJ2-5, with a possible D match to TRBD1 (6 bases). CDR3 protein: CASSYLSGEETQYF. CDR3 coding DNA: TGTGCCAGCAGTTATCTGTCAGGGGAAGAGACCCAGTACTTC.